This T cell receptor (beta chain) stems from a study of blood T cell repertoires in COVID-19. Germline CDR1 MNHNY, CDR2 SVGAGI (reference sequence). The germline V and J ends were trimmed by 6 bases and 4 bases, with 13 bases remaining between them. CDR3 length: 14 residues. This table comes from immunoSEQ multiplex PCR, and its TCRdb copy is limited to in-frame clones, with some not included. Of roughly 62,000 clones in the sample, roughly 84% were seen once. The clonotype originates from a woman older than 75 with active or convalescent COVID-19. The chain carries TRBV6-6 and TRBJ1-3; D remains ambiguous. The material sequenced was peripheral blood. Here the CDR3 reads CASRPSEAGNTIYF. The CDR3 coding sequence is TGTGCCAGCAGACCCTCCGAGGCCGGAAACACCATATATTTT.